This entry lists 22 T cell receptor beta chains sequenced from one sample in a study of cytomegalovirus exposure and HLA in healthy donors. Vbeta (60) and Jbeta (13) primers were used in the PCR. Only in-frame clones appear in the TCRdb table, and some are missing; sequencing was by immunoSEQ multiplex PCR. The table lists roughly 120,000 clones, around 86% of them singletons. The sample taken for sequencing was PBMCs. The receptors originated from a woman under 40 in good health and CMV-seronegative.

V usage is TRBV28 and J usage is TRBJ1-3; D is unclear. Trimming cost V 1 base and J 2 bases, with 9 bases left between them. The CDR3 runs to 15 residues. CDR1 is MDHEN, CDR2 SYDVKM, per germline. The CDR3 DNA follows: TGTGCCAGCAGTTTATCACAGAGAGCTGGAAACACCATATATTTT. Its translation: CASSLSQRAGNTIYF.

The gene calls are TRBV27 and TRBJ2-7, with TRBD1 matching over 7 bases. Trimming took 7 bases from V and 7 from J; bases not matched to a gene: 7. The germline gives CDR1 MNHEY, CDR2 SMNVEV (reference sequence). The CDR3 is 12 amino acids. The DNA for the CDR3 is TGTGCCAGCAAGACAGGGCCAAGTGAGCAGTACTTC. The encoded protein is CASKTGPSEQYF.

The genes are TRBV9 and TRBJ2-7; perhaps TRBD2 as D (6 bases). The CDR3 loop spans 15 amino acids. The germline V gene has CDR1 SGDLS and CDR2 YYNGEE. V was shortened by 0 bases and J by 2 bases, with 12 bases between the two germline ends. The CDR3 bases are TGTGCCAGCAGCGTAGGGACCGGACTAACCTACGAGCAGTACTTC. This codes for CASSVGTGLTYEQYF.

For the CDR3, the DNA is TGTGCCAGCAGCCAAGCGGGGTCCCCCGACGAGCAGTACTTC. Translation: CASSQAGSPDEQYF. The V gene is TRBV7-9, the J gene TRBJ2-7; TRBD2 agrees at 7 bases. The CDR3 extends over 14 amino acids. Unmatched junction bases numbered 9, after V lost 5 bases and J lost 5 bases. CDR1 is SEHNR, CDR2 FQNEAQ, per germline (reference sequence).

This clone came up a few times. The genes are TRBV27 and TRBJ2-1; TRBD2 is a possible D gene (6 bases). V gave up 5 bases and J gave up 8 bases, with 16 bases separating them. This CDR3 region has 14 residues. The germline CDR1 and CDR2 sequences are MNHEY and SMNVEV (reference sequence). The DNA of the CDR3 is TGTGCCAGCAGTCCCAGTAGCGGCGGCTATGAGCAGTTCTTC. Protein sequence: CASSPSSGGYEQFF.

The chain carries TRBV6-6 and TRBJ2-7, with D perhaps TRBD2 (6 bases). The V end was cut by 6 bases, the J end by 3 bases, with 12 bases between. Germline loops: CDR1 MNHNY, CDR2 SVGAGI (reference sequence). CDR3 size: 13 residues. The CDR3 sequence: CASSRGAYYEQYF. CDR3 coding DNA: TGTGCCAGCAGCCGCGGGGCCTACTACGAGCAGTACTTC.

This rearrangement joins TRBV7-2 to TRBJ1-3; a weak D match, TRBD1 (5 bases). Trimming took off 5 bases at V and 1 base at J, with 12 bases between the two ends. CDR3 length: 15 residues. Germline-derived CDR1 and CDR2 are SGHTA and FQGNSA. The CDR3 nucleotides read TGTGCCAGCAGCCCCCAATCAGGGTCTGGAAACACCATATATTTT. This translates into CASSPQSGSGNTIYF.

Notes on this clone: The same CDR3 also results from other DNA sequences found in this sample. The V call is TRBV2, the J call TRBJ2-7, with D perhaps TRBD1 (8 bases). The CDR3 is made up of 16 amino acids. Germline CDR1 and CDR2: SNHLY and FYNNEI. The V and J ends lost 1 base and 3 bases respectively, with 16 bases between them. CDR3 nucleotides: TGTGCCAGCAGTGAAGGGGGAGGGACAGGACGCTACGAGCAGTACTTC. Translated: CASSEGGGTGRYEQYF.

The chain joins TRBV7-9 to TRBJ1-2; D gene unclear. The germline V gene has CDR1 SEHNR and CDR2 FQNEAQ (reference sequence). The V end was cut by 5 bases, the J end by 3 bases, with 10 bases between. This CDR3 has 13 residues. The CDR3 coding sequence is TGTGCCAGCAGCCCTCCCCCGGACTATGGCTACACCTTC. It is translated as CASSPPPDYGYTF.

This clone was recorded once. The rearrangement links TRBV27 to TRBJ1-1, with 10 bases that match TRBD1. Germline V gene lookup returns CDR1 MNHEY and CDR2 SMNVEV (reference sequence). J was trimmed by 4 bases and V by 5 bases; bases with no gene match: 10. The CDR3 is 16 residues long. CDR3 in amino acids: CASSRQAGTGVTEAFF. Written as DNA, the CDR3 is TGTGCCAGCAGTCGACAAGCCGGGACAGGGGTCACTGAAGCTTTCTTT.

Note on this clone: Because the CDR3 is missing its conserved closing phenylalanine or tryptophan, this is likely a read error. The chain uses TRBV15 and TRBJ2-7; maybe TRBD2 (5 bases). The CDR3 runs to 19 residues. Trimming took off 4 bases at V and 3 bases at J, with 28 bases between the two ends. Germline V gives CDR1 LNHNV, CDR2 YYDKDF (reference sequence). CDR3 sequence: CATSTTTPRSPGSNYEQYS. In nucleotides, the CDR3 is TGTGCCACCAGCACCACTACCCCCAGAAGTCCGGGATCCAACTACGAGCAGTACTCC.

This clone appeared a few times. The chain carries TRBV19 and TRBJ2-2; 9 positions match TRBD2. The CDR3 is 16 residues long. Germline-derived CDR1 and CDR2 are LNHDA and SQIVND (reference sequence). With 2 bases clipped from V and 3 bases from J, the junction kept 4 bases outside the gene matches. In DNA form, the CDR3 reads TGTGCCAGTAGTATATACGGGACTAGCTACACCGGGGAGCTGTTTTTT. Amino acid sequence: CASSIYGTSYTGELFF. Full variable domain (remainder filled in from reference TRBV19 and TRBJ2-2): DGGITQSPKYLFRKEGQNVTLSCEQNLNHDAMYWYRQDPGQGLRLIYYSQIVNDFQKGDIAEGYSVSREKKESFPLTVTSAQKNPTAFYLCASSIYGTSYTGELFFGEGSRLTVL.

The chain uses TRBV19 and TRBJ2-5, with 12 positions matching TRBD2. The J call may be wrong; the DNA end is better matched by TRBJ2-7. This CDR3 contains 15 residues. Per the germline V gene, CDR1 is LNHDA and CDR2 is SQIVND (reference sequence). DNA of the CDR3: TGTGCCAGTAGTGCGCGACTAGCGGGAGTGGCCGAGCAGTACTTC. It translates to CASSARLAGVAEQYF.

A word on this clone: Germline is not matched at one junction end, which may reflect a read error. Other DNA sequences in the sample encode the same CDR3. V is TRBV7-8 and J is TRBJ1-5; maybe TRBD1 (5 bases). Germline V CDR1 and CDR2: SGHVS, FQNEAQ. This CDR3 has 15 amino acids. The CDR3 loop reads CASGPGRVAVQPQHF. The CDR3 nucleotides read TGCGCCAGCGGACCGGGCAGGGTCGCAGTTCAGCCCCAGCATTTT.

This CDR3 is CASSQRVSSYNEQFF. CDR3 coding DNA: TGTGCCAGCAGCCAGAGAGTAAGCTCCTACAATGAGCAGTTCTTC. This chain joins TRBV14 and TRBJ2-1; the D is unclear. In germline, CDR1 is SGHDN, CDR2 FVKESK. V was clipped by 3 bases and J by 0 bases, with 9 bases between them. The CDR3 is 15 amino acids.

This chain connects TRBV5-1 to TRBJ1-1; no clear D. The V end was cut by 4 bases, the J end by 5 bases, with 15 bases between. CDR1 SGHRS and CDR2 YFSETQ come from the germline V gene. This CDR3 contains 14 residues. The CDR3 nucleotides read TGCGCCAGCAGCCCGCTTAAGGGAGGGACTGAAGCTTTCTTT. Translated: CASSPLKGGTEAFF.

The CDR3 here is CASSIGGVSEQYF. Here the CDR3 DNA reads TGTGCCAGTAGTATAGGGGGGGTCTCCGAGCAGTACTTC. The chain couples TRBV19 to TRBJ2-7, with TRBD2 as a possible D gene (6 bases). V was clipped by 1 base and J by 6 bases, with 10 bases between them. This CDR3 is 13 amino acids long. Germline V lookup: CDR1 LNHDA, CDR2 SQIVND (reference sequence).

The chain carries TRBV27 and TRBJ2-1; 8 positions match TRBD1. Germline V gene sequence: CDR1 MNHEY, CDR2 SMNVEV (reference sequence). This CDR3 is built from 16 residues. Unmatched junction bases numbered 8, after V lost 5 bases and J lost 2 bases. The CDR3 spells CASSLKTGAAYNEQFF. The CDR3 coding sequence is TGTGCCAGCAGTCTAAAGACAGGGGCGGCCTACAATGAGCAGTTCTTC.

V usage is TRBV7-6 and J usage is TRBJ2-5; D gene unclear. The tail of the sequence fits TRBJ2-7 better, so the J call may be wrong. Germline assignment: CDR1 SGHVS and CDR2 FNYEAQ. The CDR3 totals 15 residues. The CDR3 nucleotides are TGTGCCAGCAGCCCACTGGTTACCGACTCCTACGAGCAGTACTTC. It is translated as CASSPLVTDSYEQYF.

This clone was seen only once. The chain links TRBV5-1 to TRBJ2-7; D might be TRBD2 (6 bases). This CDR3 is built from 15 residues. V was pared by 0 bases and J by 7 bases, with 17 bases between. Germline loops: CDR1 SGHRS, CDR2 YFSETQ. The CDR3 nucleotides read TGCGCCAGCAGCTTGGTCCTAGCGTCCCCGGGGGAGCAGTACTTC. Encoded protein: CASSLVLASPGEQYF.

This clone was found a few times. The rearrangement joins TRBV19 to TRBJ2-7, with a weak D call TRBD1 (5 bases). Germline V gene sequence: CDR1 LNHDA, CDR2 SQIVND (reference sequence). Trimming pared 8 bases from V and 6 bases from J, leaving 14 bases between. The CDR3 length is 12 residues. CDR3 DNA sequence: TGTGCCAGTGCTACGGATCAGGGCGAGCAGTACTTC. Translating gives CASATDQGEQYF.

The chain employs TRBV30 and TRBJ1-2; 8 bases are shared with TRBD1. This CDR3 has 13 residues. Germline loops: CDR1 GTSNPN, CDR2 SVGIG (reference sequence). After removal of 3 bases from V and 7 bases from J, the junction contained 7 bases not matched to a gene. For the CDR3, the DNA is TGTGCCTGGAGATTGTCAGGGGGCGTTGGCTACACCTTC. This codes for CAWRLSGGVGYTF. The variable domain in full, with the rest retrieved from reference TRBV30 and TRBJ1-2, is SQTIHQWPATLVQPVGSPLSLECTVEGTSNPNLYWYRQAAGRGLQLLFYSVGIGQISSEVPQNLSASRPQDRQFILSSKKLLLSDSGFYLCAWRLSGGVGYTFGSGTRLTVV.